Each of the 29 T cell receptor beta chains below was sequenced from the same sample in a study of monozygotic twins with inflammatory bowel disease. TCRdb re-called the 5' RACE reads and catalogs CDR3 proteins one per entry, DNA excluded. The sample table includes approximately 120,000 distinct CDR3 sequences. Sequencing used blood. The origin of the receptors is a human donor with ulcerative colitis or Crohn's disease, or a healthy co-twin of an affected twin (not recorded which).

The CDR3 here is CASSLRQGGDSPLHF. The V gene is TRBV5-1, the J gene TRBJ1-6. CDR3 length equals 15 residues. CDR1 is SGHRS, CDR2 YFSETQ, per germline.

V and J are TRBV5-1 and TRBJ2-6; no DNA is available, so the TRBD1 call from TCRdb remains unchecked. The CDR3 is 15 amino acids. Looked up from germline, CDR1 is SGHRS and CDR2 is YFSETQ. Here the CDR3 reads CASSLRGRGANVLTF.

The J gene is TRBJ1-4, the V gene TRBV18. CDR1 is KGHSH, CDR2 LQKENI, per germline. The CDR3 loop spans 17 amino acids. CDR3 loop: CASLPADNSVGIGKLFF.

CDR3: CASSSHDRDTEAFF. The rearrangement uses TRBV12-3 or TRBV12-4 and TRBJ1-1; TCRdb indicates TRBD1, and absent DNA this call remains unverified. The length of the CDR3 is 14 residues.

The chain is built from TRBV27 and TRBJ2-3; TCRdb lists TRBD1, though no DNA is available to test this call. Germline values: CDR1 MNHEY, CDR2 SMNVEV (reference sequence). This CDR3 contains 16 residues. This CDR3 reads CASSPGAGPIVDTQYF.

The CDR3 protein is CSADRGAWGDTGELFF. This sequence joins TRBV20-1 and TRBJ2-2; the TCRdb call, TRBD1, lacks DNA for checking. CDR3 length: 16 residues. Per germline, CDR1 DFQATT and CDR2 SNEGSKA (reference sequence).

This chain links TRBV5-5 with TRBJ1-4. Germline CDR1 is SGHKS and CDR2 is YYEKEE (reference sequence). The CDR3 has 14 residues. The CDR3 loop is CASSSGGGSEKLFF.

The chain is built from TRBV12-3 or TRBV12-4 and TRBJ1-1; lacking DNA, the TRBD1 call made by TCRdb goes unchecked. The CDR3 loop spans 16 amino acids. CDR3 amino acids: CASRHHRGKRDREAFF.

The gene calls are TRBV20-1 and TRBJ2-3; TCRdb designates TRBD1, a call that cannot be tested without DNA. This CDR3 is 15 amino acids long. Germline V gene data show CDR1 as DFQATT and CDR2 as SNEGSKA (reference sequence). This chain's CDR3 is CSARDEGSGTDTQYF.

The chain joins TRBV20-1 to TRBJ2-7; TCRdb's D gene call, TRBD1, goes unchecked for lack of DNA. The CDR3 runs to 16 residues. Germline loops: CDR1 DFQATT, CDR2 SNEGSKA (reference sequence). CDR3 protein: CSARRGAAGAFYEQYF.

The chain uses TRBV28 and TRBJ2-7; TCRdb's D call of TRBD1 is untestable without DNA. CDR1 is MDHEN and CDR2 is SYDVKM in the germline V gene. The CDR3 runs 13 residues. The CDR3 region is CASRNYRDYEQYF.

The chain joins TRBV12-3 or TRBV12-4 to TRBJ1-6; TCRdb picks TRBD1, but there is no DNA to check that call. The CDR3 has 16 residues. The CDR3 protein is CASSWETGGVDSPLHF.

The chain recombines TRBV29-1 with TRBJ2-7. This CDR3 has 15 residues. CDR1 and CDR2 from the germline V gene are SQVTM and ANQGSEA. This CDR3 is CSVEEAAANSYEQYF.

The J gene is TRBJ2-2, the V gene TRBV5-6. The CDR3 length is 12 residues. In germline, CDR1 is SGHDT, CDR2 YYEEEE. The CDR3 region is CASSWSAGELFF.

The chain has TRBV12-3 or TRBV12-4 and TRBJ2-3; TCRdb calls TRBD2, which cannot be checked without DNA. The CDR3 contains 14 residues. CDR3 loop: CASSWTLLPDTQYF.

The gene calls are TRBV11-2 and TRBJ2-2; TCRdb's assignment of TRBD2 cannot be checked, as there is no DNA. Germline V CDR1 and CDR2: SGHAT, FQNNGV. This CDR3 contains 16 residues. CDR3 protein: CASSTRLAGNTGELFF.

The chain couples TRBV20-1 to TRBJ2-7; TCRdb reports TRBD1, a call that lacks DNA to check it against. Per the germline V gene, CDR1 is DFQATT and CDR2 is SNEGSKA (reference sequence). The CDR3 runs 12 residues. This CDR3 is CSPAGTVREQYF.

The chain employs TRBV19 and TRBJ2-7; TCRdb names TRBD1, which stays unverified in the absence of DNA. Looked up from germline, CDR1 is LNHDA and CDR2 is SQIVND (reference sequence). The CDR3 covers 12 residues. The CDR3 loop reads CASSTQGYEQYF.

The chain joins TRBV5-1 to TRBJ2-3. Germline values: CDR1 SGHRS, CDR2 YFSETQ. The CDR3 is made up of 13 amino acids. The CDR3 loop reads CASGSDGTDTQYF.

The J gene is TRBJ2-3, the V gene TRBV6-4; the D gene TCRdb calls, TRBD1, cannot be checked with no DNA. This CDR3 has 19 residues. CDR1 is MRHNA, CDR2 SNTAGT, per germline. CDR3 residues: CASSRRGTGATASTDTQYF.

The gene calls are TRBV5-1 and TRBJ1-1; TCRdb's D gene call, TRBD1, goes unchecked for lack of DNA. The germline CDR1 and CDR2 sequences are SGHRS and YFSETQ. The CDR3 has 14 amino acids. The CDR3 protein is CASRLGAGDTEAFF. The variable domain in full, completed from reference TRBV5-1 and TRBJ1-1, reads KAGVTQTPRYLIKTRGQQVTLSCSPISGHRSVSWYQQTPGQGLQFLFEYFSETQRNKGNFPGRFSGRQFSNSRSEMNVSTLELGDSALYLCASRLGAGDTEAFFGQGTRLTVV.

The chain has TRBV29-1 and TRBJ2-2; the TRBD2 assignment by TCRdb is unverifiable without DNA. CDR3 length equals 15 residues. Germline V gives CDR1 SQVTM, CDR2 ANQGSEA. The CDR3 loop is CSVELAGVNTGELFF.

V and J are TRBV5-1 and TRBJ1-4; the D call of TRBD1 rests on TCRdb alone, since no DNA is present to check it. This CDR3 contains 16 residues. The germline gives CDR1 SGHRS, CDR2 YFSETQ. CDR3 loop: CASSWGPQGALEKLFF.

The chain combines TRBV12-3 or TRBV12-4 with TRBJ1-4; TCRdb gives TRBD1 as the D gene, but with no DNA this cannot be confirmed. CDR3 length equals 14 residues. The CDR3 here is CASSPRDPNEKLFF.

The rearrangement uses TRBV20-1 and TRBJ2-5; checking the TCRdb D call of TRBD1 is not possible without DNA. The CDR3 covers 14 residues. Germline assignment: CDR1 DFQATT and CDR2 SNEGSKA (reference sequence). The CDR3 loop reads CSARGSLGEETQYF.

V usage is TRBV14 and J usage is TRBJ2-5. The CDR3 loop spans 15 amino acids. Germline V CDR1 and CDR2: SGHDN, FVKESK. The CDR3 loop is CASSQERTALETQYF.

The V gene is TRBV7-3, the J gene TRBJ2-3; TCRdb outputs TRBD1, but without DNA this stays unchecked. The length of the CDR3 is 14 residues. Germline values: CDR1 SGHTA, CDR2 FQGTGA. CDR3 sequence: CASSLSPGGDTQYF.

The V call is TRBV28, the J call TRBJ1-4. This CDR3 region has 15 residues. Germline CDR1 and CDR2: MDHEN and SYDVKM. The CDR3 region is CASSQLPATNEKLFF.

The gene calls are TRBV6-5 and TRBJ1-1; TCRdb's D call of TRBD1 is untestable without DNA. CDR3 size: 16 residues. The germline CDR1 and CDR2 sequences are MNHEY and SVGAGI. CDR3 amino acids: CASSYSGRGLDTEAFF.